This record looks at one T cell receptor (beta chain) sequence and its context. The clone's antigen remains unknown. Within one base of it there is no much larger clone, and no base qualities were kept. This sample is part of a study of cytomegalovirus exposure and HLA in healthy donors (dated by TCRdb to about 2017). For context, the study as a whole: An earlier analysis of some 500 of the donors reported roughly 300 Gb of sequence data and 100 million to 140 million unique TCR beta sequences from around 200 million T cells. HLA typing covered class I and class II loci at four-digit resolution. The study profiled the T cell repertoires of about 640 subjects by immunosequencing and related them to cytomegalovirus serostatus. Donor age, sex, ethnicity and CMV serostatus were compiled together with the repertoire data. Roughly 300 gigabases of sequencing data and 70 million to 100 million unique TCR sequences were included in an early release covering about 700 HLA-typed donors. Rather than using new phenotypic data, the later analysis identified candidate immune exposures from TCR beta sequences and from how often those sequences occurred across donors. To study patterns of TCR occurrence, a later analysis re-analyzed previously published TCR beta repertoires from 650 to 750 donors and added high-resolution HLA genotyping. A later genetic analysis took genome-wide SNP genotypes for about 65% of the roughly 670 donors and used that subset as a discovery cohort. The aim of the study was to test whether cataloging public T cell receptors could identify signatures of past pathogen exposure. Because of strong linkage in the cohort, roughly five DR-DQ haplotypes were treated as single units for association and clustering. Every discovery cohort repertoire had been produced on one sequencing platform. Among about 390 genotyped donors of the cohort, an average of approximately 240,000 unique TCR beta nucleotide sequences were sequenced per donor, approximately 20% of them non-productive. To predict cytomegalovirus infection status, the study brought together high-throughput TCR immunosequencing, statistical association of individual TCRs with disease status, and machine learning. Along with the approximately 700-subject first cohort, a separate validation cohort of over a hundred different subjects was used. The number of typed donors differed by locus: about 620-640 for A, B, C, DRB1 and DQB1; 522 for DQA1; 600 to 610 for DPA1; and approximately 450 for DPB1. An earlier analysis of some 500 of the donors used high-throughput TCR beta sequencing to judge whether each TCR beta V gene segment behaved as functional or pseudogenic. Of the roughly 390 genotyped donors, roughly 85% fell in the genetic ancestry cluster associated with self-reported Caucasian donors.

Libraries were constructed by the immunoSEQ multiplex PCR assay. The multiplex PCR relied on a mix of 60 forward primers for TCR Vbeta segments and 13 reverse primers for TCR Jbeta segments. Amplification of the CDR3 region of rearranged TCR beta genes was performed with a multiplex PCR assay on genomic DNA. The Illumina HiSeq System was used to sequence the amplified TCR beta libraries as 87-base-pair reads. In the source study's methods: A later analysis counted tens of millions of unique TCR beta chains across the 700 or so repertoires, and around 9.9 million of these chains were shared by at least two donors. Raw reads were error-corrected and collapsed into unique sequences by a nearest-neighbor algorithm in which closely related sequences were merged to remove PCR and sequencing errors. To assign V, D and J gene segments, CDR3 sequences were aligned to IMGT reference sequences. For a sequence to be retained, at least a six-nucleotide match to both a V gene segment and a J gene segment was required. A rearrangement counted as productive if the CDR3 had no stop codons and remained in frame with V and J, and every other rearrangement counted as non-productive. Following IMGT convention, CDR3 was defined as the stretch from the second conserved V-encoded cysteine to the conserved J-encoded phenylalanine. The earlier analysis of roughly 590 of the donors excluded sequences that lacked an unambiguous match to a single V gene segment. In an earlier analysis of almost 600 of the donors, a V segment was called functional when productive rearrangements were above 56.7%, and segregating when the standard deviation between donors exceeded 5%. A statistical classification framework was built for diagnosing cytomegalovirus status from the catalog of TCR beta chain sequences. In a later analysis, TCR nucleotide sequences were compared against IMGT/GENE-DB human TR gene sequences so that V and J genes could be assigned. A later analysis assigned CDR3 sequences and most-parsimonious VDJ recombination scenarios with the TCRdist pipeline. In a later analysis, each TCR beta chain was defined by its CDR3 amino acid sequence together with its V-gene family, and reads lacking a unique V-gene family were excluded. A later analysis removed several hundred highly shared, low-generation-probability nucleotide sequences to deal with suspected cross-contamination and a sequencing artifact. In a later analysis, a clonal expansion index for each public chain was calculated from normalized within-repertoire ranks of inferred template counts. In a later analysis, generation probabilities were computed using a VDJ recombination model fitted to out-of-frame rearrangements, and the results were checked against IGoR. A later analysis scored TCR-TCR, TCR-HLA and TCR-CMV co-occurrence with hypergeometric tests, applying a repertoire-size bias correction to TCR pairs. A later analysis estimated false discovery rates by permuting HLA or CMV assignments 20 times. In a later analysis, co-occurring TCRs were grouped using DBSCAN, and TCRdist sequence similarity was added for clustering within HLA-allele-positive subsets. Co-occurrence clustering excluded repertoires with fewer than 30,000 or more than 120,000 public chains, plus five with anomalous nucleotide sharing. In its TCRdb copy, this immuneACCESS table keeps in-frame sequences only and misses some clones. Where compared with another copy, unresolved V genes explain less than half of these, and the others have no known cause. V, J and clone size were drawn from that table, and D and trimming were deduced from the DNA. The sample table holds 120,000 or so clones, of which around 80% were seen once. Jointly, the top ten make up roughly 1.2% of the sample.

V is reduced by 6 bases and J by 7 bases, leaving a spacing of 6 bases between them. The CDR3 numbers 10 residues from cysteine through phenylalanine. Just the 30-base CDR3 DNA is kept, in frame starting at base 1. From the germline V gene, CDR1 is SNHLY and CDR2 is FYNNEI. In total, about 650 healthy bone marrow donors made up the cohort. At the time of sampling, all cohort members were nominally healthy, though unrecorded immune exposures were likely present. The donor was CMV seronegative and was included in the group of hundreds of seronegative cohort members. Each donor provided a peripheral blood sample, and peripheral blood mononuclear cells were used for TCR beta sequencing. The Qiagen DNeasy Blood Extraction Kit was used to extract genomic DNA from the blood cell samples. What the research found in general, with its limitations: Several of the top co-occurrence clusters appeared to be linked to parvovirus B19, influenza, CMV and Epstein-Barr virus, according to a later analysis. It was suggested by the authors that the approach could potentially be generalized to other disease states and immunological phenotypes. Linkage disequilibrium might explain the correlated functional status among segregating V segments, but an unknown experimental factor could not be ruled out. In an earlier analysis of 587 of the donors, most TCR beta V segments appeared in productive rearrangements about 90% or about 30% of the time, broadly matching IMGT annotations. CMV serostatus was the only immune exposure information available for the cohort. Roughly 15 rarely observed V segments, including chromosome 9 orphons, were excluded from the earlier analysis of about 600 of the donors because counts were too low. Roughly uniform sequencing depth across donors was assumed in presence/absence analyses, although this assumption may not hold. The classifier was reported to diagnose cytomegalovirus status with high specificity and sensitivity in both the original cohort and the validation cohort. A later analysis found that HLA-associated TCR beta chains were more clonally expanded and had lower generation probabilities than equally common non-associated chains. Most CMV-associated TCR beta chains appeared to be HLA-restricted in a later analysis, and the HLA associations seemed to be driven largely by CMV exposure. In a later genetic analysis, a missense DCLRE1C variant was associated with V-gene and J-gene trimming of TCR beta chains, and the association was replicated in an independent cohort. A further reported finding was that TCR beta sequences accurately predicted the HLA-A and HLA-B alleles for most subjects in the first cohort. According to a later genetic analysis, donors in an Asian-associated ancestry cluster had fewer N-insertions in productive TCRs than the roughly 700-donor mean. The study listed 150 to 200 TCR beta chains as associated with cytomegalovirus. Only TCR beta chains were sequenced in this cohort, and the absence of alpha or paired-chain data limited detectable features. Three of the identified cytomegalovirus-associated TCR beta chains were confirmed in vitro to be specific for cytomegalovirus antigens. Strong co-occurrence of HLA alleles, especially DR and DQ, made assigning TCR associations to individual alleles difficult. Because HLA typing was missing for some donors at each locus, association tests included only the typed subset. While some public TCRs were present in many individuals, most TCR sequences turned up only very rarely across donors. Specific HLA alleles were associated with more than 15,000 TCR beta sequences at a false discovery rate of 0.05 in a later analysis. The 87-base-pair reads could not distinguish some IMGT-functional V segments, including TRBV6-2 and TRBV6-3, so those segments were excluded. A group of highly shared sequence variants was considered likely to be a technical artifact of the sequencing pipeline. In a later analysis, the rate of TCR association differed among HLA loci, with DRB1 alleles having the most associated TCRs and HLA-C alleles having the fewest.

The sample comprised PBMCs. The clonotype originates from a female donor in good health and CMV-seronegative. The sequence is built from TRBV2 and TRBJ1-1, with the D segment identity uncertain. The DNA sequence is given as TGTGCCAGCAGAGAGGTTGAAGCTTTCTTT. It specifies CASREVEAFF.